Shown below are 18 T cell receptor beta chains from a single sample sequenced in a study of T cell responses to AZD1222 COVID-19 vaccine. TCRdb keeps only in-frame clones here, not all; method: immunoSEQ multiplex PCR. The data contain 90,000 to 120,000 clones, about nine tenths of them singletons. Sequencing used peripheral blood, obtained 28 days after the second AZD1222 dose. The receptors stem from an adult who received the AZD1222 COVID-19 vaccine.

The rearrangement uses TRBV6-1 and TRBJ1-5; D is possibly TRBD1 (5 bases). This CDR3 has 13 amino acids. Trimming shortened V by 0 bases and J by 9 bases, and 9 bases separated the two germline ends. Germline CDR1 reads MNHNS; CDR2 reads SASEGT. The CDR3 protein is CASSEAGGAPQHF. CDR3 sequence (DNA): TGTGCCAGCAGTGAAGCTGGCGGGGCGCCCCAGCATTTT.

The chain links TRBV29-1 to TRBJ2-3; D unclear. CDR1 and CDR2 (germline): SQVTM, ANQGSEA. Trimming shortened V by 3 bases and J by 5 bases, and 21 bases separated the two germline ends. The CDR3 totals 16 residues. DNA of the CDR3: TGCAGCGTTGAGCCTATGGGGTCTCTAGTGGGAGATACGCAGTATTTT. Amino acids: CSVEPMGSLVGDTQYF.

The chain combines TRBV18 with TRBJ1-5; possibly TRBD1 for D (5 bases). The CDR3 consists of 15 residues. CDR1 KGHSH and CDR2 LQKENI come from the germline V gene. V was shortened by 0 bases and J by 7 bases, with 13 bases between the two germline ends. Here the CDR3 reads CASSPPGEVGQPQHF. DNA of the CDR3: TGTGCCAGCTCACCACCAGGGGAGGTTGGACAGCCCCAGCATTTT. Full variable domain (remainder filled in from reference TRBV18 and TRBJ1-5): NAGVMQNPRHLVRRRGQEARLRCSPMKGHSHVYWYRQLPEEGLKFMVYLQKENIIDESGMPKERFSAEFPKEGPSILRIQQVVRGDSAAYFCASSPPGEVGQPQHFGDGTRLSIL.

Here the CDR3 DNA reads TGTGCCAGCAGCCAAGACGGGGGGCGAACTGAAGCTTTCTTT. Its protein product is CASSQDGGRTEAFF. The chain employs TRBV3-1 (or the pseudogene TRBV3-2) and TRBJ1-1; possible D gene TRBD1, 6 bases. Germline-derived CDR1 and CDR2 are LGHDT and YNNKEL (reference sequence). Trimming removed 0 bases at V and 5 bases at J, with 10 bases between. This CDR3 is 14 amino acids long.

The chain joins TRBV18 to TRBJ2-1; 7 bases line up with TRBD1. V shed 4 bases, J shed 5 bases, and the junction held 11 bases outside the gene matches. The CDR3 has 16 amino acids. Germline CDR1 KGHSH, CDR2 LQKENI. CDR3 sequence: CASSRVPGQRDNEQFF. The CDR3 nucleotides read TGTGCCAGCTCACGGGTACCGGGACAGAGGGACAATGAGCAGTTCTTC. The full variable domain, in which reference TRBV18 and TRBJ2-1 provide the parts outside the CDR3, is NAGVMQNPRHLVRRRGQEARLRCSPMKGHSHVYWYRQLPEEGLKFMVYLQKENIIDESGMPKERFSAEFPKEGPSILRIQQVVRGDSAAYFCASSRVPGQRDNEQFFGPGTRLTVL.

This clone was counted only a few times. The CDR3 region is CASSLLRDRSDYGYTF. CDR3 nucleotides: TGTGCCAGCAGCCTCCTTAGGGACAGGTCGGACTATGGCTACACCTTC. The chain combines TRBV11-2 with TRBJ1-2, with TRBD1 identical over 8 bases. This CDR3 has 16 residues. CDR1 is SGHAT, CDR2 FQNNGV, per germline. V lost 5 bases to trimming and J lost 3 bases; unmatched junction nucleotides: 11. Variable domain in full (rest from reference TRBV11-2 and TRBJ1-2): EAGVAQSPRYKIIEKRQSVAFWCNPISGHATLYWYQQILGQGPKLLIQFQNNGVVDDSQLPKDRFSAERLKGVDSTLKIQPAKLEDSAVYLCASSLLRDRSDYGYTFGSGTRLTVV.

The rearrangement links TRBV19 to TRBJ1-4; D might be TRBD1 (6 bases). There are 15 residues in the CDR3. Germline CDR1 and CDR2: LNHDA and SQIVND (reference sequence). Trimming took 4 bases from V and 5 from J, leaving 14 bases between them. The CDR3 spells CASSTRGTMNEKLFF. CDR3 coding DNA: TGTGCCAGTAGTACTCGGGGGACAATGAATGAAAAACTGTTTTTT.

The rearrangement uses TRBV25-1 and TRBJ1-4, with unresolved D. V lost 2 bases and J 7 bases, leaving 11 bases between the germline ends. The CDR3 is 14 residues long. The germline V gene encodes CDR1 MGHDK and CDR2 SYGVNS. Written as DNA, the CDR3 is TGTGCCAGCAGTGAAGGGTTGGCATCTGAAAAACTGTTTTTT. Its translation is CASSEGLASEKLFF.

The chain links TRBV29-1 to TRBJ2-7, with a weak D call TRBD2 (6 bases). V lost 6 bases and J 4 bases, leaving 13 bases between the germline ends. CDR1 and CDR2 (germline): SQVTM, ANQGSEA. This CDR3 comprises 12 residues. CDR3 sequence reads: CSVLGTSYEQYF. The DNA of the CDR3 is TGCAGCGTCCTCGGGACTTCTTACGAGCAGTACTTC.

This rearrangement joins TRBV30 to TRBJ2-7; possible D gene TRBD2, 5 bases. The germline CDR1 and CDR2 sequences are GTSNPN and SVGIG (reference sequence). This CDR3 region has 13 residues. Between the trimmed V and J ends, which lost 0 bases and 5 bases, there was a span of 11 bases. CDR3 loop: CAWSVLASDEQYF. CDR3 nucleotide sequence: TGTGCCTGGAGTGTGCTAGCCTCGGACGAGCAGTACTTC.

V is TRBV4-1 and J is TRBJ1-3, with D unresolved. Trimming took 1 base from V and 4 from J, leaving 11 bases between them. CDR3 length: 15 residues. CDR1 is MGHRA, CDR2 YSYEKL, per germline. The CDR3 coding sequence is TGCGCCAGCAGCCAAGGCTGGGTGGGGGGAAACACCATATATTTT. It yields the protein CASSQGWVGGNTIYF.

The CDR3: CASSQEGRASYEQYF. CDR3 sequence (DNA): TGTGCCAGCAGCCAAGAGGGAAGGGCCTCCTACGAGCAGTACTTC. V and J are TRBV3-1 (or the pseudogene TRBV3-2) and TRBJ2-7; the D is unclear. Trimming cost V 0 bases and J 0 bases, with 9 bases left between them. CDR1 is LGHDT and CDR2 is YNNKEL in the germline V gene (reference sequence). This CDR3 contains 15 residues.

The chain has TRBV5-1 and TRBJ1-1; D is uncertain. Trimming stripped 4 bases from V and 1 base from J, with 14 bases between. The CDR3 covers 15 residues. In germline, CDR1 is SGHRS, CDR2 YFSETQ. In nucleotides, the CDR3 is TGCGCCAGCAGCGGAATCCCGGCAGGGAACACTGAAGCTTTCTTT. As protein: CASSGIPAGNTEAFF.

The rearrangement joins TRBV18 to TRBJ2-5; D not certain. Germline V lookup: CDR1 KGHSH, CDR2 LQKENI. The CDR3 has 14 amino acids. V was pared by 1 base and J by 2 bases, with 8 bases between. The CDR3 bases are TGTGCCAGCTCACCACGTGCCAGACAAGAGACCCAGTACTTC. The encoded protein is CASSPRARQETQYF. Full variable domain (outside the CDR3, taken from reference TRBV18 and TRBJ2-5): NAGVMQNPRHLVRRRGQEARLRCSPMKGHSHVYWYRQLPEEGLKFMVYLQKENIIDESGMPKERFSAEFPKEGPSILRIQQVVRGDSAAYFCASSPRARQETQYFGPGTRLLVL.

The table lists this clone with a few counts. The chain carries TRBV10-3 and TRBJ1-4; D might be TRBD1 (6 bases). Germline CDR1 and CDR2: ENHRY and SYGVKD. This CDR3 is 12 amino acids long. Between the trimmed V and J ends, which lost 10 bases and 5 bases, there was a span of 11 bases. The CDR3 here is CATGASNEKLFF. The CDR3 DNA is TGTGCCACAGGGGCCTCCAATGAAAAACTGTTTTTT.

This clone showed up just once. The CDR3, as DNA: TGTGCCAGCAGCTTAGGCAGAGGGGGCACAGATACGCAGTATTTT. This gives the protein CASSLGRGGTDTQYF. The chain combines TRBV11-3 with TRBJ2-3; D tentatively fits TRBD1 or TRBD2 (5 bases each). The germline V gene has CDR1 SGHNT and CDR2 YENEEA. The CDR3 spans 15 residues. V lost 1 base and J 1 base, leaving 9 bases between the germline ends.

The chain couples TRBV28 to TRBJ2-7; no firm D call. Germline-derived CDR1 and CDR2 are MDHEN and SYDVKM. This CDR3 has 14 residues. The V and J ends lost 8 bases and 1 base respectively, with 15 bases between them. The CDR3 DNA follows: TGTGCCAGCTTCGAGCAAGGAAGGTCCTACGAGCAGTACTTC. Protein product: CASFEQGRSYEQYF. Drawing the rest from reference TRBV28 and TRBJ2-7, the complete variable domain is DVKVTQSSRYLVKRTGEKVFLECVQDMDHENMFWYRQDPGLGLRLIYFSYDVKMKEKGDIPEGYSVSREKKERFSLILESASTNQTSMYLCASFEQGRSYEQYFGPGTRLTVT.

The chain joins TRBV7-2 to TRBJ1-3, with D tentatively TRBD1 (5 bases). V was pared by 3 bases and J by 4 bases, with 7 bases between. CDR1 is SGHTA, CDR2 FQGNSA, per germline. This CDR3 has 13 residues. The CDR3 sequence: CASSLGRGNTIYF. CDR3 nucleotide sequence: TGTGCCAGCAGCTTGGGGCGAGGAAACACCATATATTTT.